Listed here is a single T cell receptor beta chain. Genomic DNA, serving as template, underwent TCR beta VDJ and CDR3 profiling. TCRdb re-analysed the reads in MiXCR, keeping a single row per CDR3 protein. The top ten hold roughly half of the sample, which has some 170,000 distinct CDR3 sequences, 71% seen once. Patients who underwent sequencing had shown CD8+CD57+ cell expansion by flow cytometry. There were no patients without severe acquired aplastic anemia. These data come from a study of CD8+CD57+ T cells in acquired aplastic anemia. Germline-derived CDR1 and CDR2 are SGDLS and YYNGEE. This CDR3 is built from 14 residues. V lost 0 bases and J 2 bases, leaving 8 bases between the germline ends.

The genes are TRBV9 and TRBJ2-5; weak D call: TRBD1 (5 bases). The clonotype was recovered from a human donor with aplastic anemia. Sequenced input: sorted CD4+, CD8+, or CD8+CD57+ T cells (not recorded which) from PBMCs. CDR3 DNA sequence: TGTGCCAGCAGCGTAGACCCAGGGCAAGAGACCCAGTACTTC. This gives the protein CASSVDPGQETQYF.